The source of this T cell receptor (beta chain) is a study of blood T cell repertoires in COVID-19. Study in general: Samples of COVID-19 (acute and convalescent) were obtained from the United States, Italy and Spain.

Which cohort a participant joined came from the clinical history participants gave. Germline V gene sequence: CDR1 SNHLY, CDR2 FYNNEI. This CDR3 contains 14 residues. The germline V and J ends were trimmed by 4 bases and 0 bases, with 9 bases remaining between them. In the source study's methods: Reference gene primer amplification yielded estimated nucleated cell counts. Sequencing used immunoSEQ multiplex PCR; TCRdb keeps in-frame clones, though not all of them. The V and J calls and clone size come from that table; D and trimming were worked out from the DNA. This sample has approximately 390,000 clones; approximately 85% occur once, and the top ten carry approximately 2.1%. This clone was observed a few times.

The clonotype originates from a woman aged 40 to 50 with acute COVID-19. The rearrangement links TRBV2 to TRBJ1-2; D gene unclear. The sample was PBMCs or T cells enriched from blood (not recorded which). In DNA form, the CDR3 reads TGTGCCAGCAGTGGGGCCACTTCTAACTATGGCTACACCTTC. It encodes CASSGATSNYGYTF.